These 14 T cell receptor beta chains share one sample of origin, sequenced in a study of T cells in Graves' hyperthyroidism and ophthalmopathy. Amplification of TCR beta CDR3 regions used RNA as the template. The study used the HTBI primer set for a first-round RT-PCR of the TCR CDR3. MiXCR, run by TCRdb on the multiplex PCR reads, gives a single entry per CDR3 protein. The sample shows under 400,000 distinct CDR3 sequences, roughly 15% of them seen only once. What was sequenced was blood. The receptors originated from a woman aged 55-70 years with Graves' ophthalmopathy.

Many counts were recorded for this clonotype. The genes are TRBV20-1 and TRBJ2-1; 10 bases match TRBD2. The trim removed 1 base at V and 8 bases at J, leaving 8 bases unmatched. This CDR3 is built from 15 residues. The V gene's germline CDR1 is DFQATT and CDR2 SNEGSKA (reference sequence). CDR3 sequence reads: CSARAGASGRDEQFF. In DNA, the CDR3 is TGCAGTGCTAGAGCAGGGGCCAGCGGGAGGGATGAGCAGTTCTTC.

The chain joins TRBV19 to TRBJ2-6; 12 bases map to TRBD2. Germline CDR1 is LNHDA and CDR2 is SQIVND (reference sequence). This CDR3 has 16 amino acids. The V gene end was trimmed by 9 bases and the J gene end by 1 base; junction bases not matched to a gene: 4. The CDR3 DNA reads as TGTGCCAGCCAACTAGCGGGAGGATCTGGGGCCAACGTCCTGACTTTC. Encoded protein: CASQLAGGSGANVLTF.

This clonotype was picked up many times. This sequence joins TRBV10-3 and TRBJ2-7; TRBD2 might be the D (6 bases). The CDR3 totals 16 residues. V was trimmed by 6 bases and J by 1 base, leaving 19 bases between them. CDR1 and CDR2 (germline): ENHRY, SYGVKD. CDR3 in amino acids: CAISPSRQAGSYEQYF. The CDR3 DNA reads TGTGCCATCAGCCCCAGTCGCCAGGCGGGATCCTACGAGCAGTACTTC.

This clonotype has more than one count but fewer than ten. The chain carries TRBV28 and TRBJ2-1; a weak D match, TRBD2 (5 bases). The CDR3 consists of 13 residues. Germline loops: CDR1 MDHEN, CDR2 SYDVKM. Trimming stripped 3 bases from V and 7 bases from J, with 10 bases between. CDR3 loop: CASSFFTGNEQFF. Written as DNA, the CDR3 is TGTGCCAGCAGTTTTTTCACGGGGAATGAGCAGTTCTTC.

This clonotype was counted at least ten times. The chain recombines TRBV7-2 with TRBJ2-7, with 7 positions matching TRBD1. Germline CDR1 SGHTA, CDR2 FQGNSA. The CDR3 length is 14 residues. The J segment lost 0 bases and the V segment lost 5 bases, leaving 4 bases of the junction unmatched. The CDR3 protein is CASSRDSSSYEQYF. Here the CDR3 DNA reads TGTGCCAGCAGCCGGGACAGTAGCTCCTACGAGCAGTACTTC.

This clonotype appeared a few times. The rearrangement joins TRBV5-1 to TRBJ2-7; 8 bases are a match to TRBD1. The CDR3 extends over 17 amino acids. The V and J ends lost 4 bases and 5 bases, in that order; junction bases with no gene match: 17. Per germline, CDR1 SGHRS and CDR2 YFSETQ. The CDR3: CASSKQNQGARAHEQYF. In DNA, the CDR3 is TGCGCCAGCAGCAAACAAAATCAGGGGGCTCGGGCCCACGAGCAGTACTTC.

The chain links TRBV20-1 to TRBJ2-7, with D maybe TRBD2 (6 bases). CDR1 and CDR2 from the germline V gene are DFQATT and SNEGSKA (reference sequence). V was trimmed by 5 bases and J by 3 bases, leaving 14 bases between them. CDR3 length equals 13 residues. The CDR3 nucleotides read TGCAGTGCTCGGGACTCTACGGGCTACGAGCAGTACTTC. It yields the protein CSARDSTGYEQYF.

This clonotype was recorded at least ten times. V is TRBV20-1 and J is TRBJ2-5, with 11 bases fitting TRBD2. The germline V gene encodes CDR1 DFQATT and CDR2 SNEGSKA (reference sequence). The CDR3 is 14 amino acids. The trim removed 3 bases at V and 3 bases at J, leaving 3 bases unmatched. The CDR3 spells CSASSGRVEETQYF. The CDR3 nucleotides are TGCAGTGCTAGTAGCGGGAGGGTAGAAGAGACCCAGTACTTC.

This clonotype was seen a few times. This rearrangement joins TRBV12-3 or TRBV12-4 to TRBJ2-3; 8 bases agree with TRBD2. The CDR3 extends over 16 amino acids. V dropped 3 bases and J dropped 2; count of bases not matched to a gene: 7. CDR3 sequence: CASSFTSGSFTDTQYF. In DNA, the CDR3 is TGTGCCAGCAGTTTTACCAGCGGGAGTTTCACAGATACGCAGTATTTT.

This clonotype was found many times. The gene calls are TRBV29-1 and TRBJ2-1; maybe TRBD2 (5 bases). There are 13 residues in the CDR3. In germline, CDR1 is SQVTM, CDR2 ANQGSEA. V was shortened by 6 bases and J by 4 bases, with 13 bases between the two germline ends. Written as DNA, the CDR3 is TGCAGCGTATCATCGACTATTTACAATGAGCAGTTCTTC. This translates into CSVSSTIYNEQFF.

The chain couples TRBV9 to TRBJ2-2, with TRBD2 as a possible D gene (5 bases). Germline CDR1 is SGDLS and CDR2 is YYNGEE. V was shortened by 0 bases and J by 6 bases, with 15 bases between the two germline ends. CDR3 size: 16 residues. For the CDR3, the DNA is TGTGCCAGCAGCGTAGTAGGAACCGGGGAACCCGGGGAGCTGTTTTTT. Its protein product is CASSVVGTGEPGELFF.

This clonotype occurred many times. The J gene is TRBJ2-1, the V gene TRBV5-1; possibly TRBD2 for D (6 bases). Germline V gene sequence: CDR1 SGHRS, CDR2 YFSETQ. V lost 2 bases and J 5 bases, leaving 8 bases between the germline ends. The CDR3 loop spans 13 amino acids. The CDR3: CASSFGGDNEQFF. The CDR3 nucleotides read TGCGCCAGCAGCTTCGGGGGAGACAATGAGCAGTTCTTC. Supplemented by reference TRBV5-1 and TRBJ2-1, the full variable domain reads KAGVTQTPRYLIKTRGQQVTLSCSPISGHRSVSWYQQTPGQGLQFLFEYFSETQRNKGNFPGRFSGRQFSNSRSEMNVSTLELGDSALYLCASSFGGDNEQFFGPGTRLTVL.

This clonotype has at least ten counts. The chain joins TRBV20-1 to TRBJ2-5, with no clear D. Looked up from germline, CDR1 is DFQATT and CDR2 is SNEGSKA (reference sequence). Trimming left V 3 bases short and J 0 bases short, with 8 bases between. The CDR3 has 13 residues. The CDR3 loop is CSASLGHQETQYF. The DNA of the CDR3 is TGCAGTGCTAGTCTTGGGCACCAAGAGACCCAGTACTTC.

This clonotype has at least ten counts. The chain joins TRBV12-3 or TRBV12-4 to TRBJ2-7; TRBD2 agrees at 8 bases. V dropped 4 bases and J dropped 4; count of bases not matched to a gene: 9. The CDR3 extends over 15 amino acids. The CDR3 nucleotides read TGTGCCAGCAGTTCACACGGGGGGGGGGAGTACGAGCAGTACTTC. Translating gives CASSSHGGGEYEQYF.